This TCR beta chain derives from a study of T cell changes during pregnancy in multiple sclerosis. The table lists this clone with a count of one. The junction does not match germline at one end; this may be a read error. The CDR3 length is 15 residues. Germline lookup yields CDR1 MNHNS and CDR2 SASEGT. Repertoires were generated with immunoSEQ multiplex PCR, while TCRdb's copy carries only in-frame clones and drops some. The sample yields some 89,000 clones, 94% seen once. The starting material was peripheral blood, obtained in the third trimester of pregnancy. The gene calls are TRBV6-1 and TRBJ1-2, with D perhaps matching TRBD1 (6 bases). This clonotype was obtained from a female donor with multiple sclerosis, enrolled in a pregnancy study. The DNA for the CDR3 is TGTGCCAGCAGCGAAGGGACAAGGGGCATCTATGGCTACACCTTC. It yields the protein CASSEGTRGIYGYTF.